This TCR beta chain was identified during a study of blood T cell repertoires in COVID-19. The wider study: The origin of the acute and convalescent COVID-19 samples was the United States, Italy and Spain. In each case, the material was cDNA or gDNA derived from T cells, B-cell-depleted T cells, or PBMCs.

The repertoire was sequenced with immunoSEQ multiplex PCR; TCRdb's copy has only in-frame clones and lacks some. The sample lists around 42,000 clones, just over 85% occurring once. A single count supports this clone. This CDR3 contains 13 residues. V lost 1 base and J lost 7, with 8 bases in between. The V gene's germline CDR1 is LGHDT and CDR2 YNNKEL (reference sequence). This receptor was obtained from a man between 70 and 80 years old with acute or convalescent COVID-19. This rearrangement joins TRBV3-1 (or the pseudogene TRBV3-2) to TRBJ1-5; D remains ambiguous. The sequencing sample was made of peripheral blood. The CDR3 DNA follows: TGTGCCAGCAGCCAAGGCCAGCGCCAGCCCCAGCATTTT. Amino acids: CASSQGQRQPQHF.